The source of this TCR beta chain is a study of cytomegalovirus exposure and HLA in healthy donors. Study findings and constraints: From TCR beta sequences, most subjects' HLA-A and HLA-B alleles were reportedly predicted accurately. Earlier findings revealed that most TCR beta V segments proved productive either about 90% or about 30% of the time.

This clone has only one observation. Its antigen is currently unknown. PCR was performed using 60 Vbeta and 13 Jbeta primers. Here immunoSEQ multiplex PCR was the method, and the copy in TCRdb shows in-frame clones only, minus some. In the table there are about 160,000 clones, around 88% of which are singletons. With V trimmed by 8 bases and J by 5 bases, 11 bases remained unmatched. This CDR3 is 13 amino acids long. The germline gives CDR1 GTSNPN, CDR2 SVGIG (reference sequence). Sample: PBMCs. This receptor was taken from a woman aged 18-29 years in good health and CMV-seronegative. The V call is TRBV30, the J call TRBJ2-5, with 7 nucleotides matching TRBD1. CDR3 region: CAGERGPGETQYF. CDR3 sequence (DNA): TGTGCCGGGGAAAGGGGGCCGGGGGAGACCCAGTACTTC.